Each of the 2 T cell receptor beta chains below was sequenced from the same sample in a study of T cell repertoires in cytomegalovirus infection. A single record per CDR3 protein comes from TCRdb applying MiXCR to the reads. This repertoire shows fewer than 550,000 distinct CDR3 sequences, approximately 15% found once; its top ten account for under 30%. Sequenced sample: CD8+ T cells from PBMCs. The receptors stem from a human donor in good health (CMV status not recorded). Some clones in this sample may be carry-over from other donors' samples.

This clonotype was detected ten times or more. CDR3 residues: CASSLSSGRARNEQFF. CDR3 DNA: TGTGCCAGCAGCTTATCTAGCGGGAGGGCGAGAAATGAGCAGTTCTTC. The genes are TRBV7-9 and TRBJ2-1, with 12 bases lining up with TRBD2. J lost 7 bases, V lost 2 bases, and 6 bases had no gene match. There are 16 residues in the CDR3. Germline values: CDR1 SEHNR, CDR2 FQNEAQ (reference sequence). The whole variable domain, remainder taken from reference TRBV7-9 and TRBJ2-1, is DTGVSQNPRHKITKRGQNVTFRCDPISEHNRLYWYRQTLGQGPEFLTYFQNEAQLEKSRLLSDRFSAERPKGSFSTLEIQRTEQGDSAMYLCASSLSSGRARNEQFFGPGTRLTVL.

The chain links TRBV29-1 to TRBJ2-7, with D perhaps matching TRBD2 (6 bases). V gave up 4 bases and J gave up 3 bases, with 22 bases separating them. The CDR3 covers 16 residues. Germline CDR1 is SQVTM and CDR2 is ANQGSEA. The CDR3 coding sequence is TGCAGCGTTGTGGCCTCCGGCGAGACGCGGGGCTACGAGCAGTACTTC. Its protein product is CSVVASGETRGYEQYF.